A selection of T cell receptor beta chains follows, all from one sample in a study of shared clonotypes between healthy human individuals. Repertoires were generated with immunoSEQ multiplex PCR, while TCRdb's copy carries only in-frame clones and drops some. The repertoire includes about 320,000 clones, 87% of them detected once, and about 16% sits in the top ten. The sample taken for sequencing was memory CD8+ T cells sorted from blood. These receptors were taken from a man aged 18 to 30 in good health. CDR3s include the opening cysteine and the closing phenylalanine or tryptophan.

v_call: TRBV6-5
j_call: TRBJ1-1
cdr3_aa: CASSYTENTEAFF

v_call: TRBV6-5
j_call: TRBJ2-2
cdr3_aa: CASSYTGTGADGELFF

v_call: TRBV13
j_call: TRBJ1-1
cdr3_aa: CASSLVPGGEAFF

v_call: TRBV30
j_call: TRBJ2-3
cdr3_aa: CAWMDRATDTQYF

v_call: TRBV27
j_call: TRBJ2-1
cdr3_aa: CASSWGQGGNEQFF

v_call: TRBV6-1
j_call: TRBJ2-2
cdr3_aa: CASSEALQETTGELFF

v_call: TRBV2
j_call: TRBJ1-1
cdr3_aa: CASSGGRPVTEAFF

v_call: TRBV25-1
j_call: TRBJ2-2
cdr3_aa: CASTAGEDTGELFF

v_call: TRBV6-5
j_call: TRBJ1-1
cdr3_aa: CASSYSPPGTEAFF

v_call: TRBV5-6
j_call: TRBJ2-7
cdr3_aa: CASSLSIEVYEQYF

v_call: TRBV6-1
j_call: TRBJ1-6
cdr3_aa: CASSEAGESYNSPLHF

v_call: TRBV29-1
j_call: TRBJ2-1
cdr3_aa: CSVEGLSDNNEQFF